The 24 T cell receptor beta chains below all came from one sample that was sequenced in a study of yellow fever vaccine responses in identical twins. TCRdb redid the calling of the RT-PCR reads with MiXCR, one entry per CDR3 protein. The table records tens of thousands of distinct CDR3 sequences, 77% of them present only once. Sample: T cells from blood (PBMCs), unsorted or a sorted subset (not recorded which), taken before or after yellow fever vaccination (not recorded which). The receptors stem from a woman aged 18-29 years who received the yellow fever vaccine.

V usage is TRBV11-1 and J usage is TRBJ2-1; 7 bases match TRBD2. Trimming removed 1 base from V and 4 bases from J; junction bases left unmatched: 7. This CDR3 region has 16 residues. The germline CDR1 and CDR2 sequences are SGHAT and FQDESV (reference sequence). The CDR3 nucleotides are TGTGCCAGCAGCTTAGGGCTAGCGGAGGGGTACAATGAGCAGTTCTTC. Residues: CASSLGLAEGYNEQFF. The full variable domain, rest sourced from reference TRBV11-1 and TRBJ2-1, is EAEVAQSPRYKITEKSQAVAFWCDPISGHATLYWYRQILGQGPELLVQFQDESVVDDSQLPKDRFSAERLKGVDSTLKIQPAELGDSAMYLCASSLGLAEGYNEQFFGPGTRLTVL.

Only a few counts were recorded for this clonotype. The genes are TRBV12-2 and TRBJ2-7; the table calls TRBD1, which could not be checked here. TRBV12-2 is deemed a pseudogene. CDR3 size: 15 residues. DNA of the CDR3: TGTGCAAGTCGCTTATTACGGGACATTTTATACGAGCAGTACGTC. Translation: CASRLLRDILYEQYV.

CDR3 DNA: TGTGCCAGCAGCTTAAGGGGGGTGAACACTGAAGCTTTCTTT. Protein product: CASSLRGVNTEAFF. The chain recombines TRBV7-9 with TRBJ1-1, with D possibly TRBD1 on 6 matching bases. CDR1 and CDR2 from the germline V gene are SEHNR and FQNEAQ (reference sequence). The CDR3 loop spans 14 amino acids. Trimming took 2 bases from V and 0 from J, leaving 7 bases between them.

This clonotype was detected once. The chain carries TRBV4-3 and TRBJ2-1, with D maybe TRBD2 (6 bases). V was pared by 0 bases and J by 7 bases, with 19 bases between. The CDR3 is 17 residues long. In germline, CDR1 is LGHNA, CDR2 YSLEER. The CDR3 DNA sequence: TGCGCCAGCAGCCAAGATCTTGCCCCGGGAGTTCGAAATGAGCAGTTCTTC. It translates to CASSQDLAPGVRNEQFF.

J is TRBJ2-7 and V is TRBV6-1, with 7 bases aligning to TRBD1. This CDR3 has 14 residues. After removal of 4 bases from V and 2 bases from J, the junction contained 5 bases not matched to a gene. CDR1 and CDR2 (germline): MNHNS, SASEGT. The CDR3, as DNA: TGTGCCAGCAGTGCACAGGGGAAGGCCTACGAGCAGTACTTC. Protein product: CASSAQGKAYEQYF.

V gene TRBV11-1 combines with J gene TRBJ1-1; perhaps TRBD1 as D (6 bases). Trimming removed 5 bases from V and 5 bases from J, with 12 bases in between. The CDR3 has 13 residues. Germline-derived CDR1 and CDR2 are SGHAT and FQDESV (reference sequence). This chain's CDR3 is CASSQQGETEAFF. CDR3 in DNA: TGTGCCAGCAGCCAACAGGGAGAAACTGAAGCTTTCTTT. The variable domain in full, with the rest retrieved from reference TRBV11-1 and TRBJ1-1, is EAEVAQSPRYKITEKSQAVAFWCDPISGHATLYWYRQILGQGPELLVQFQDESVVDDSQLPKDRFSAERLKGVDSTLKIQPAELGDSAMYLCASSQQGETEAFFGQGTRLTVV.

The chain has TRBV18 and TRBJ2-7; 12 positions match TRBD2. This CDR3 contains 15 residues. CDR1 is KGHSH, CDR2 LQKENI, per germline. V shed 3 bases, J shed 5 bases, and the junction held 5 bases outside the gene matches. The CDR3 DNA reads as TGTGCCAGCTCACCGGGACTAGCGGGTTTAAACGAGCAGTACGTC. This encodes CASSPGLAGLNEQYV.

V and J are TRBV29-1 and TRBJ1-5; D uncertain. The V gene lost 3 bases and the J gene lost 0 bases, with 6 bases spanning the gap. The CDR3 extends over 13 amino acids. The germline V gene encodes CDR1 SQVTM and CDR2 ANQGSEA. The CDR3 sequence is CSVEINSNQPQHF. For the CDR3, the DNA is TGCAGCGTTGAGATTAATAGCAATCAGCCCCAGCATTTT.

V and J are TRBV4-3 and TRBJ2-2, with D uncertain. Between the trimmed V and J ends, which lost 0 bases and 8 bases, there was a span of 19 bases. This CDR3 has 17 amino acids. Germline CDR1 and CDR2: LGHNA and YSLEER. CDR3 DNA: TGCGCCAGCAGCCAAGACTCTGGCACCATGAAACCAGGGGAGCTGTTTTTT. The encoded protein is CASSQDSGTMKPGELFF.

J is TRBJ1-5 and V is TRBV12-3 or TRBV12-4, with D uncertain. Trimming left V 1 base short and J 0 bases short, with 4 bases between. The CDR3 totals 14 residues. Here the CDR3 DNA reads TGTGCCAGCAGTTTAGTTTATAGCAATCAGCCCCAGCATTTT. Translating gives CASSLVYSNQPQHF.

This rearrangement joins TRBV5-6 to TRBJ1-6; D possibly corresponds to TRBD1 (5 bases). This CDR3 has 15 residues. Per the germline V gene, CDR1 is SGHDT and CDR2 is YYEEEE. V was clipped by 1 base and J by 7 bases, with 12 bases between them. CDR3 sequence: CASSLYQEGNSPLHF. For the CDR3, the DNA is TGTGCCAGCAGCTTGTATCAGGAGGGGAATTCACCCCTCCACTTT.

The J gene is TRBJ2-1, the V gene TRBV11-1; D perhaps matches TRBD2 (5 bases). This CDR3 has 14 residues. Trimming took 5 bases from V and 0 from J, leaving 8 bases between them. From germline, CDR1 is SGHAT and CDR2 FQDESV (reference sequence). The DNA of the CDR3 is TGTGCCAGCAGCCTGGACTCCTCCTACAATGAGCAGTTCTTC. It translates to CASSLDSSYNEQFF.

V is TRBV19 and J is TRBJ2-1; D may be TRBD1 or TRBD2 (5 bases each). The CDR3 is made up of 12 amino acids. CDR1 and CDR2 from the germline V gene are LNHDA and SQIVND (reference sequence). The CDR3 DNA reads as TGTGCAGCCGAGGGGATCTACAATGAGCAGTTCTTC. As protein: CAAEGIYNEQFF.

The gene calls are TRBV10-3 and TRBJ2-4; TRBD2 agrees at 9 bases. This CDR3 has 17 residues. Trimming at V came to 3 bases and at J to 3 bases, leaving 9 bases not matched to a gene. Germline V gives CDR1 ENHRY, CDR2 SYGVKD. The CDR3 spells CAISDEPLTSGKNIQYF. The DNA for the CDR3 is TGTGCCATCAGTGACGAGCCACTGACTAGCGGCAAAAACATTCAGTACTTC.

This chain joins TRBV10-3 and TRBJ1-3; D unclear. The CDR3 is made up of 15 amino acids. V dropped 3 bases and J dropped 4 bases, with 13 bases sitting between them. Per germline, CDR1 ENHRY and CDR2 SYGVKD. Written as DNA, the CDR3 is TGTGCCATCAGTGAATTCAGTCAGGTCGGAAACACCATATATTTT. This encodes CAISEFSQVGNTIYF.

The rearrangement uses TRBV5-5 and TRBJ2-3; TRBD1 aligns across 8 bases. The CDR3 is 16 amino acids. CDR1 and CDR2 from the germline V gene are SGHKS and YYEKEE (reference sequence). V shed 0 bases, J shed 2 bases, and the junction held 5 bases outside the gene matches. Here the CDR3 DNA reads TGTGCCAGCAGCTTGGGGACAGGGCCAATCACAGATACGCAGTATTTT. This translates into CASSLGTGPITDTQYF.

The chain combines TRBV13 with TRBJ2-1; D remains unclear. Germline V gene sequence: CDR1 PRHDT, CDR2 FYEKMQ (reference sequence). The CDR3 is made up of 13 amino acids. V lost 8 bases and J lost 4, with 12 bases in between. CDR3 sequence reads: CASSASGYNEQFF. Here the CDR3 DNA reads TGTGCCAGCTCGGCTAGTGGATACAATGAGCAGTTCTTC.

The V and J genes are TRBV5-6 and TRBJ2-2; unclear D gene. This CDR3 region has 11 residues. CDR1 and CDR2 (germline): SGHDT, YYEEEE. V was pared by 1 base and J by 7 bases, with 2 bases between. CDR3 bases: TGTGCCAGCAGCTTGAACGGGGAGCTGTTTTTT. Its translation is CASSLNGELFF.

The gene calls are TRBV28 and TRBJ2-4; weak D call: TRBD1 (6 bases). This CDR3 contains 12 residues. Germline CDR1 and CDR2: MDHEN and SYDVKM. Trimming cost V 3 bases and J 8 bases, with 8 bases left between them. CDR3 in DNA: TGTGCCAGCAGTTTGGGGGCGGACATTCAGTACTTC. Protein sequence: CASSLGADIQYF.

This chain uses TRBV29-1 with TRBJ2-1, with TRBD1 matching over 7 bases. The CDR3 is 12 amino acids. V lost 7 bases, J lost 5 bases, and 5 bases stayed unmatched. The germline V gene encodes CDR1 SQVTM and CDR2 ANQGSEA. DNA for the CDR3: TGCAGCGCCAAACAGGGGAACAATGAGCAGTTCTTC. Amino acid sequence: CSAKQGNNEQFF.

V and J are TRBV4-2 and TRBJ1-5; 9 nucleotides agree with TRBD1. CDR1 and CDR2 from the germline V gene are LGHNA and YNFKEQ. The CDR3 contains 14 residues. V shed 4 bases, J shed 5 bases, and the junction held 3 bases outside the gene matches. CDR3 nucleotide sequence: TGTGCCAGCAGCCCCCGGGACAGGGATCAGCCCCAGCATTTT. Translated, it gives CASSPRDRDQPQHF.

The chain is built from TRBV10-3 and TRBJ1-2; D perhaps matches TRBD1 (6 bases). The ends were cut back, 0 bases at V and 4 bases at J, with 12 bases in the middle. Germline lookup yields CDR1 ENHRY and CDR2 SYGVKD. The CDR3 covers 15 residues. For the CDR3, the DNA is TGTGCCATCAGTGAGTCGCGGGGGCGCGGCTATGGCTACACCTTC. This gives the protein CAISESRGRGYGYTF.

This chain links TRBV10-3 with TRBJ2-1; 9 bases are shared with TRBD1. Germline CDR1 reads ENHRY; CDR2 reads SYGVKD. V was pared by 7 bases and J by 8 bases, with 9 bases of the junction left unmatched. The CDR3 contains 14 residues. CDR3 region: CAITPGQGAHEQFF. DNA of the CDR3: TGTGCCATCACCCCGGGACAGGGTGCCCATGAGCAGTTCTTC.

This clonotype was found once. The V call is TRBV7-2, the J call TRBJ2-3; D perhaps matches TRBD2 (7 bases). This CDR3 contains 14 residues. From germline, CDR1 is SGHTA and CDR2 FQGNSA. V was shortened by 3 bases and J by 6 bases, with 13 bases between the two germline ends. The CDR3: CASSFGGGPDTQYF. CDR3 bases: TGTGCCAGCAGCTTTGGGGGGGGGCCGGATACGCAGTATTTT. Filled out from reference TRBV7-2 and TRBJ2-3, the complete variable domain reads GAGVSQSPSNKVTEKGKDVELRCDPISGHTALYWYRQSLGQGLEFLIYFQGNSAPDKSGLPSDRFSAERTGGSVSTLTIQRTQQEDSAVYLCASSFGGGPDTQYFGPGTRLTVL.